This T cell receptor beta chain was identified in a study of cytomegalovirus exposure and HLA in healthy donors. Amplification used 60 Vbeta primers and 13 Jbeta primers. Only in-frame clones appear in the TCRdb table, and some are missing; sequencing was by immunoSEQ multiplex PCR. The table lists 250,000 or so clones, about 80% of them singletons. This clone was detected only a few times. The CDR3 has 17 residues. From germline, CDR1 is MRHNA and CDR2 SNTAGT. Unmatched junction bases numbered 11, after V lost 7 bases and J lost 0 bases. V gene TRBV6-4 combines with J gene TRBJ2-7; 11 nucleotides match TRBD2. Input material: PBMCs. The clonotype comes from a woman aged 55-70 years in good health and CMV-seropositive. The CDR3 loop reads CASTKEPSGRPSYEQYF. CDR3 DNA: TGTGCCAGCACCAAGGAGCCTAGCGGGAGGCCCTCCTACGAGCAGTACTTC.